The rows below give T cell receptor beta chains drawn from one sample of a study of blood T cell repertoires in COVID-19. Sequencing used immunoSEQ multiplex PCR; TCRdb keeps in-frame clones, though not all of them. This sample carries more than 85,000 clones, 75% to 85% of them seen once, and the ten largest clones take more than 20%. The source material was peripheral blood. These receptor sequences come from a man aged 55 to 70 with acute or convalescent COVID-19. CDR3s include the opening cysteine and the closing phenylalanine or tryptophan. D genes are given only for firm matches. For some rows the clone size is stated as once, few or many, or as a class when expanded; others skip it.

abundance	d_gene	v_gene	j_gene	CDR3nt	CDR3aa
.	.	TRBV4-3	TRBJ1-2	TGCGCCAGCAGCCAATCCTCTAGAGGAGATAACTATGGCTACACCTTC	CASSQSSRGDNYGYTF
.	TRBD1	TRBV5-1	TRBJ1-5	TGCGCCAGCAGCGGGGGCACAGGGGACAATCAGCCCCAGCATTTT	CASSGGTGDNQPQHF
.	.	TRBV5-5	TRBJ2-3	TGTGCCAGCAGCTTGGTAGGGGCGGTAGATACGCAGTATTTT	CASSLVGAVDTQYF
few	.	TRBV12-1	TRBJ2-7	TGTGCCAGCAGTTCTCCGGGACTAGATTTCTACGAGCAGTACTTC	CASSSPGLDFYEQYF
.	TRBD1	TRBV7-9	TRBJ1-1	TGTGCCAGCAGCTCGGGGACAGACGAAGCTTTCTTT	CASSSGTDEAFF
.	.	TRBV21-1	TRBJ1-2	TGTGCCAGCAGCAATACTTGGTCAGGGGGCGAGAATGGCTACACCTTC	CASSNTWSGGENGYTF
.	.	TRBV19	TRBJ2-6	TGTGCCAGTAACTCTGCCTCTGGGGCCAACGTCCTGACTTTC	CASNSASGANVLTF
.	.	TRBV5-4	TRBJ1-6	TGTGCCAGCAGCTTTGATCGCGCCTATAATTCACCCCTCCACTTT	CASSFDRAYNSPLHF
.	TRBD1	TRBV30	TRBJ1-4	TGTGCCTGGAGGACGGACAGGCGAGGGGAAAAACTGTTTTTT	CAWRTDRRGEKLFF
few	TRBD2	TRBV25-1	TRBJ2-5	TGTGCCAGCAGTGAATCCGGGAGAGCGGGGCAAGAGACCCAGTACTTC	CASSESGRAGQETQYF
.	TRBD2	TRBV4-1	TRBJ2-5	TGCGCCAGCAGCCAAGGACTAGCGGTGGAGACCCAGTACTTC	CASSQGLAVETQYF
.	TRBD1	TRBV5-4	TRBJ2-1	TGTGCCAGCAGCTCGAACGACAGGGGGCTAGGTGAGCAGTTCTTC	CASSSNDRGLGEQFF
.	.	TRBV5-6	TRBJ1-3	TGTGCCAGCAGCTTGTTCTATGGGGGCCCCGTCGACACCATATATTTT	CASSLFYGGPVDTIYF
.	TRBD1	TRBV2	TRBJ1-2	TGTGCCACCGGACAGGGAAACTATGGCTACACCTTC	CATGQGNYGYTF
.	.	TRBV28	TRBJ1-6	TGTGCCAGCAGTTTACGAGGGAGCTCCTATAATTCACCCCTCCACTTT	CASSLRGSSYNSPLHF
.	TRBD1	TRBV5-1	TRBJ1-1	TGCGCCAGCAGCTACCCAGGGGGAATAGCGAACACTGAAGCTTTCTTT	CASSYPGGIANTEAFF
.	.	TRBV6-5	TRBJ2-3	TGTGCCAGCAGCGGGGTTTTGGCAGATACGCAGTATTTT	CASSGVLADTQYF
.	.	TRBV19	TRBJ1-2	TGTGCCAGTAGTCTCGACAGGAACTCTAACTATGGCTACACCTTC	CASSLDRNSNYGYTF
once	.	TRBV6-2/TRBV6-3	TRBJ1-5	TGTGCCAGCAGTTTCAGGGTCGAAGGCAATCAGCCCCAGCATTTT	CASSFRVEGNQPQHF
.	TRBD2	TRBV7-9	TRBJ2-5	TGTGCCAGCAGCTTAAGTACTAGCGGGGGTGGAACCCAGTACTTC	CASSLSTSGGGTQYF
once	TRBD2	TRBV6-2/TRBV6-3	TRBJ2-1	TGTGCCAGCAGTAACCCCCGACTAGCGGGAATCAATGAGCAGTTCTTC	CASSNPRLAGINEQFF
.	.	TRBV18	TRBJ2-1	TGTGCCAGCTCACCGTTAAATGAGCAGTTCTTC	CASSPLNEQFF
few	.	TRBV12-5	TRBJ1-1	TGTGCTAGTGGTGCTAGCGGGGATCACACTGAAGCTTTCTTT	CASGASGDHTEAFF
few	TRBD1	TRBV5-1	TRBJ1-1	TGCGCCAGCAGCTTGTGGACAGGGGGCGGTGAAGCTTTCTTT	CASSLWTGGGEAFF
few	.	TRBV5-1	TRBJ1-6	TGCGCCAGCAGCGGGGGACCCGCGGGGAATTCACCCCTCCACTTT	CASSGGPAGNSPLHF
.	.	TRBV5-6	TRBJ1-2	TGTGCCAGCAGCTTATTTGGAGGCCCCCACTATGGCTACACCTTC	CASSLFGGPHYGYTF
.	.	TRBV6-2/TRBV6-3	TRBJ1-2	TGTGCCAGCAGCACACTTCAGGGAAGAGGCTACACCTTC	CASSTLQGRGYTF
once	TRBD2	TRBV19	TRBJ2-6	TGTGCCAGTAGTATAGATTCGGGGGGGCGTGGGGCCAACGTCCTGACTTTC	CASSIDSGGRGANVLTF
.	TRBD1	TRBV11-2	TRBJ1-6	TGTGCCAGCAGCTCCTGGGACAGACATGATTCACCCCTCCACTTT	CASSSWDRHDSPLHF
.	.	TRBV7-9	TRBJ1-2	TGTGCCAGCAGCCCCCGCGAGCGGGCTAACTATGGCTACACCTTC	CASSPRERANYGYTF
.	TRBD2	TRBV11-2	TRBJ2-3	TGTGCCAGCAGCCCTAGACTAGCGGGGGGGCGTGCAGATACGCAGTATTTT	CASSPRLAGGRADTQYF
.	TRBD1	TRBV5-4	TRBJ1-2	TGTGCCAGCAGCTTAGGGACAGGGTTGGGGGCTAACTATGGCTACACCTTC	CASSLGTGLGANYGYTF
few	.	TRBV12-3/TRBV12-4	TRBJ2-7	TGTGCCAGCAGCTCAAAACGGGGGGAGCAGTACTTC	CASSSKRGEQYF
.	TRBD1	TRBV28	TRBJ1-2	TGTGCCAGCAGTCCCCGGACAGGTCATGGCTACACCTTC	CASSPRTGHGYTF
.	TRBD2	TRBV3-1/TRBV3-2	TRBJ2-1	TGTGCCAGCAGCCAGCGCGTGGGAGGGGAGGGAAATGAGCAGTTCTTC	CASSQRVGGEGNEQFF
.	TRBD1	TRBV7-6	TRBJ2-5	TGTGCCAGCAGCCCCCGGGACAGGGCACCAGGGGAGACCCAGTACTTC	CASSPRDRAPGETQYF
.	.	TRBV28	TRBJ1-2	TGTGCCAGCTTCCCGACGCGGGGTTGGTATGGCTACACCTTC	CASFPTRGWYGYTF
few	TRBD2	TRBV18	TRBJ2-5	TGTGCCAGCTCAGCGGGACTAGCAGAGACCCAGTACTTC	CASSAGLAETQYF
.	TRBD1	TRBV5-6	TRBJ2-5	TGTGCCAGCAGCTTGGCGGGGACAGGGTTGGAAGAGACCCAGTACTTC	CASSLAGTGLEETQYF
many	.	TRBV27	TRBJ1-2	TGTGCCAGCAGTTTGCGGGACAACTATGGCTACACCTTC	CASSLRDNYGYTF
.	TRBD2	TRBV27	TRBJ2-1	TGTGCCAGCAGTTTTCGTGGCGGGGGGAATTACAATGAGCAGTTCTTC	CASSFRGGGNYNEQFF
.	.	TRBV5-1	TRBJ1-5	TGCGCCAGCAGTCCCGGGAACAGCAATCAGCCCCAGCATTTT	CASSPGNSNQPQHF
.	.	TRBV3-1/TRBV3-2	TRBJ1-3	TGTGCCAGCAGCCCGCAGCAGGTTCTCTCTGGAAACACCATATATTTT	CASSPQQVLSGNTIYF
few	.	TRBV6-5	TRBJ1-4	TGTGCCAGCAGTCCAGGGTATGAAAAACTGTTTTTT	CASSPGYEKLFF
.	TRBD2	TRBV3-1/TRBV3-2	TRBJ2-1	TGTGCCAGCAGCCAAGTAGCGGGGGGGCCGGGTCATGAGCAGTTCTTC	CASSQVAGGPGHEQFF
.	.	TRBV6-2/TRBV6-3	TRBJ2-2	TGTGCCAGCAGTTGGTCAATTCAGGGGACGAACACCGGGGAGCTGTTTTTT	CASSWSIQGTNTGELFF
.	.	TRBV10-3	TRBJ1-4	TGTGCCATCAGACAAGATGGCGGGGAAAAACTGTTTTTT	CAIRQDGGEKLFF
.	.	TRBV7-8	TRBJ2-1	TGTGCCAGCAGCTTAATGGGCGGGACCCGCCAGCAGTTCTTC	CASSLMGGTRQQFF
.	.	TRBV6-5	TRBJ1-3	TGTGCCAGCAGTACCTCCGGGGGGGCTGGAAACACCATATATTTT	CASSTSGGAGNTIYF
.	.	TRBV7-2	TRBJ1-4	TGTGCCAGCAGCTTAGCGCTGGGGGGTCAGGAAAAACTGTTTTTT	CASSLALGGQEKLFF